The entry below gives a single T cell receptor beta chain sequence along with its context. Living in 24 US areas, the participants were between roughly 18 and 89 years of age. Membership in each cohort depended on participant-reported clinical history. Among Cohort 3 donors, those recovered had two negative PCRs, clearance, or symptom resolution. V gave up 2 bases and J gave up 2 bases; unmatched junction bases: 6. The CDR3 length is 16 residues. Looked up from germline, CDR1 is MNHNS and CDR2 is SASEGT. This specimen belongs to a study of blood T cell repertoires in COVID-19. Whole-study context: PBMCs, B-cell-depleted T cells, or T cells were the source of the cDNA or gDNA that made up the material.

Assay: immunoSEQ multiplex PCR; the TCRdb copy retains only in-frame clones and omits some. This sample yields about 200,000 clones, of which 85% are seen a single time; approximately 19% belongs to the top ten. This chain uses TRBV6-1 with TRBJ2-7, with 10 nucleotides matching TRBD2. The sample consisted of PBMCs or T cells enriched from blood (not recorded which). This clonotype was sampled from a man in his forties who had recovered from COVID-19. The CDR3 loop reads CASSESSGRSPYEQYF. The CDR3 DNA sequence: TGTGCCAGCAGTGAATCTAGCGGGAGATCGCCCTACGAGCAGTACTTC.